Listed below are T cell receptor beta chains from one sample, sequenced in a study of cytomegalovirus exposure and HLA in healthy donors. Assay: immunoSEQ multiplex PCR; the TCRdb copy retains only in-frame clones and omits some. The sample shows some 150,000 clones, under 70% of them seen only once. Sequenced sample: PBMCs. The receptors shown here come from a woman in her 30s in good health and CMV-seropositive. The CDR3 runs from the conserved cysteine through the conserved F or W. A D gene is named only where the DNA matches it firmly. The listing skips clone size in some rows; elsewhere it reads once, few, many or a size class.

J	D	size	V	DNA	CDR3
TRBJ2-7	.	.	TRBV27	TGTGCCAGCAGTGTTGGCCCGCCAGGGATCTACGAGCAGTACTTC	CASSVGPPGIYEQYF
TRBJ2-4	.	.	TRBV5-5	TGTGCCAGCAGCTTGAGTACGGGTTTCGACATTCAGTACTTC	CASSLSTGFDIQYF
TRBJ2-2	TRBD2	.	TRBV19	TGTGCCAGTACCCGCTTAGCGGGGACATCGAACACCGGGGAGCTGTTTTTT	CASTRLAGTSNTGELFF
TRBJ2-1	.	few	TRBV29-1	TGCAGCGTTATCCGGGGGAGAGGGAATGAGCAGTTCTTC	CSVIRGRGNEQFF
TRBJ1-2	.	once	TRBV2	TGTGCCAGCAGTTATGTACAGATTGTAAACTATGGCTACACCTTC	CASSYVQIVNYGYTF
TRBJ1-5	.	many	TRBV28	TGTGCCAGCAGTTTATTAACAGGTTATAGCAATCAGCCCCAGCATTTT	CASSLLTGYSNQPQHF
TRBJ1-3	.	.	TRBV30	TGTGCCTGGGGGACCTGGGGGGCTGGAAACACCATATATTTT	CAWGTWGAGNTIYF
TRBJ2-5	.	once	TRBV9	TGTGCCAGCCCGCGATATGAGACCCAGTACTTC	CASPRYETQYF
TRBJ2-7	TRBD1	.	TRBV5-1	TGCGCCAGCCGATCCGGGACAGGGCACTACGAGCAGTACTTC	CASRSGTGHYEQYF
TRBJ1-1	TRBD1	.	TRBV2	TGTGCCAGCAGTTTTGGACAGGGTTCCACTGAAGCTTTCTTT	CASSFGQGSTEAFF
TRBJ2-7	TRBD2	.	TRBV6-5	TGTGCCAGCAGCCTACTAGCGGGGGGTCGTTACGAGCAGTACTTC	CASSLLAGGRYEQYF
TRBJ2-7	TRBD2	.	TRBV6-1	TGTGCCAGCAGCGGAGGGACTACCCTAAACTACGAGCAGTACTTC	CASSGGTTLNYEQYF
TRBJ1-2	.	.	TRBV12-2	TGTGCAAGTCGCTTGTTACAGGGGCCCTGGTGCGGCTACACCTTC	CASRLLQGPWCGYTF
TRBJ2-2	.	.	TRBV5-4	TGTGCCAGCAGTTTTGACAGGACCGGGGAGCTGTTTTTT	CASSFDRTGELFF
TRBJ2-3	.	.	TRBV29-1	TGCAGGATGCCTCGGCCCACGGGGGTTACAGATACGCAGTATTTT	CRMPRPTGVTDTQYF
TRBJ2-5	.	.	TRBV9	TGTGCCAGCAGCTACCGGGGTGGGGGCCGCAGTGGAGAGACCCAGTACTTC	CASSYRGGGRSGETQYF
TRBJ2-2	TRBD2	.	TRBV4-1	TGCGCCAGCAGCCAAGAGGGACTAGTCCCCACCGGGGAGCTGTTTTTT	CASSQEGLVPTGELFF
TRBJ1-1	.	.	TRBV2	TGTGCCAGCAACGGGTACTCTAACACTGAAGCTTTCTTT	CASNGYSNTEAFF
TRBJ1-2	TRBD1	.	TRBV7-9	TGTGCCAGCAGCCTTCAGGGGGCGTTTGACTATGGCTACACCTTC	CASSLQGAFDYGYTF
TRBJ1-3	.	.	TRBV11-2	TGTGCCAGCAGCCTCGAGACAGGAAACACCATATATTTT	CASSLETGNTIYF
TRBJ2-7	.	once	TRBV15	TGTGCCACCAGCAGAGATGCAGGGGCCTACGAGCAGTACTTC	CATSRDAGAYEQYF
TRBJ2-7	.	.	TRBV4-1	TGCGCCAGCAGCCAAGGTCCCGTTTCCGGTTACGAGCAGTACTTC	CASSQGPVSGYEQYF
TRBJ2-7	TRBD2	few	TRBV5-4	TGTGCCAGCAGCACCTCTAGCGGGAGGTCCCACGAGCAGTACTTC	CASSTSSGRSHEQYF
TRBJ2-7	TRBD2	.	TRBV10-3	TGTGCCATCAGTGAGCGGACTAGCGGGAGCTACGAGCAGTACTTC	CAISERTSGSYEQYF
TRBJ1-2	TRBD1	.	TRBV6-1	TGTGCCAGTAATACCCAGATCGGGACAGTCTATGGCTACACCTTC	CASNTQIGTVYGYTF
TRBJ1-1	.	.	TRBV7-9	TGTGCCAGCAGCACAGAGAACACTGAAGCTTTCTTT	CASSTENTEAFF
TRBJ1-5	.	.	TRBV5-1	TGCGCCAGCAGCTTGAACCTCGGGGAGCAGCCCCAGCATTTT	CASSLNLGEQPQHF
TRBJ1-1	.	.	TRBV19	TGTGCCAGCCGGGGGTACGGACGAAACACTGAAGCTTTCTTT	CASRGYGRNTEAFF
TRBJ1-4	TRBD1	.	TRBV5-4	TGTGCCAGCAGCTTGTGGGACAGGGATGAAAAACTGTTTTTT	CASSLWDRDEKLFF
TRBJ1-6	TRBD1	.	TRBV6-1	TGTGCCAGCAATGTACAGGGGGCTGGGGAATCACCCCTCCACTTT	CASNVQGAGESPLHF
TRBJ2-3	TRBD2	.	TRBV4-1	TGCGCCAGCAGCCCACGACTAGCGGGGGGCACAGATACGCAGTATTTT	CASSPRLAGGTDTQYF
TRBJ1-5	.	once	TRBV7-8	TGTGCCAGCAGCTTACCAGGTAATCAGCCCCAGCATTTT	CASSLPGNQPQHF
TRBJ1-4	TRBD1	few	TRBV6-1	TGTGCCAGCAGTGGGACAGGGGATGAAAAACTGTTTTTT	CASSGTGDEKLFF
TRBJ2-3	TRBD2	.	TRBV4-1	TGCGCCAGCAGCCAAGAAGGACTAGCGGGGCGCACAGATACGCAGTATTTT	CASSQEGLAGRTDTQYF
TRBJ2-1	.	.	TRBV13	TGTGCCAGCAGCACCCCCCGGGGGAGGAATGAGCAGTTCTTC	CASSTPRGRNEQFF
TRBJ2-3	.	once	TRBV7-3	TGTGCCAGCAGCACCCTAGGGGGAACAGATACGCAGTATTTT	CASSTLGGTDTQYF
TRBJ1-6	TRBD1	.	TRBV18	TGTGCCAGCTCACCATCAGGGGGTAATAATTCACCCCTCCACTTT	CASSPSGGNNSPLHF
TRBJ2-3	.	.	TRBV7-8	TGTGCCAGCAGCTTAGCAGCCGGCGGGTCGGCAGATACGCAGTATTTT	CASSLAAGGSADTQYF
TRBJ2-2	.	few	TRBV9	TGTGCCAGCAGCGTAGTCGGGTACACCGGGGAGCTGTTTTTT	CASSVVGYTGELFF
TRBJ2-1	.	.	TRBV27	TGTGCCAGCCATACTGGTGGTGAGCAGTTCTTC	CASHTGGEQFF
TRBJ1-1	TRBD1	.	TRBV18	TGTGCCAGCTCACCAGGGACAGGGGACACTGAAGCTTTCTTT	CASSPGTGDTEAFF
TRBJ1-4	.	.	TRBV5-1	TGCGCCAGCAGCGTAAAACCGGGTCTTAATGAAAAACTGTTTTTT	CASSVKPGLNEKLFF
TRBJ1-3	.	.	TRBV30	TGTGCCTGGAGGGGACTCAAGTTTGGTTCTGGAAACACCATATATTTT	CAWRGLKFGSGNTIYF
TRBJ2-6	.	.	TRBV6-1	TGTGCCAGCAGTGGCCCCGGCAGGCGAAGACCTGGGGCCAACGTCCTGACTTTC	CASSGPGRRRPGANVLTF
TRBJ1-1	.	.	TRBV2	TGTGCCAGCAGTGAAGCGGGGCAGCTTGAAGCTTTCTTT	CASSEAGQLEAFF
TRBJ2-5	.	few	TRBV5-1	TGCGCCAGCAGCTTGGGTCAGATACAAGAGACCCAGTACTTC	CASSLGQIQETQYF
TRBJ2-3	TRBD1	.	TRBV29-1	TGCAGCGTTGGGAGGACAGGGGTTACAGATACGCAGTATTTT	CSVGRTGVTDTQYF
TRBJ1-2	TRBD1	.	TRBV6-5	TGTGCCAGCAGCTCGGGACAGAACTATGGCTACACCTTC	CASSSGQNYGYTF
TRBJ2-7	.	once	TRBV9	TGTGCCAGCAGCCCGTCCTCGACAAGACCCTACGAGCAGTACTTC	CASSPSSTRPYEQYF
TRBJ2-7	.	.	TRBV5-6	TGTGCCAGCAGCTTGGGGTCTAGCCTCTACGAGCAGTACTTC	CASSLGSSLYEQYF
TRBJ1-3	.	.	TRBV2	TGTGCCAGCACCCTTGGGGGGGCCGAAAACACCATATATTTT	CASTLGGAENTIYF